Below are 14 T cell receptor beta chains sequenced from a single sample in a study of blood T cell repertoires in COVID-19. Some clones are missing from TCRdb's copy, which holds only in-frame ones; the method was immunoSEQ multiplex PCR. Of approximately 190,000 clones listed, about four fifths are singletons. Sequencing was done on a sample of peripheral blood. Receptors were obtained from a man in his fifties or sixties with acute or convalescent COVID-19.

Turning to this clone: One end of the junction fails to match germline, which may point to a read error. This chain joins TRBV7-3 and TRBJ1-6; D is unresolved. The CDR3 runs 13 residues. Germline V CDR1 and CDR2: SGHTA, FQGTGA. CDR3 sequence: CASSLSSNSPLHF. The DNA of the CDR3 is TGTGCCAGCAGCTTATCCTCTAATTCACCCCTCCACTTT.

The chain combines TRBV6-1 with TRBJ1-3; 7 positions match TRBD1. CDR1 is MNHNS, CDR2 SASEGT, per germline. CDR3 length: 18 residues. With V trimmed by 3 bases and J by 0 bases, 11 bases remained unmatched. The CDR3 region is CASSEYRGLEHSGNTIYF. CDR3 bases: TGTGCCAGCAGTGAGTACAGGGGCCTCGAACACTCTGGAAACACCATATATTTT.

The V and J genes are TRBV14 and TRBJ2-1; TRBD2 agrees at 8 bases. CDR3 length: 16 amino acids. Germline V gene sequence: CDR1 SGHDN, CDR2 FVKESK. The trim removed 1 base at V and 3 bases at J, leaving 5 bases unmatched. The CDR3 nucleotides are TGTGCCAGCAGCCAAGGCGGGACTAGAAGCTACAATGAGCAGTTCTTC. It is translated as CASSQGGTRSYNEQFF.

V usage is TRBV12-3 or TRBV12-4 and J usage is TRBJ1-2, with 10 bases lining up with TRBD1. V lost 5 bases, J lost 6 bases, and 3 bases stayed unmatched. This CDR3 is built from 13 residues. CDR3 protein: CASSTGTGDGYTF. The CDR3 nucleotides are TGTGCCAGCAGTACTGGGACAGGGGATGGCTACACCTTC.

The chain has TRBV30 and TRBJ1-5, with 8 nucleotides matching TRBD1. Per the germline V gene, CDR1 is GTSNPN and CDR2 is SVGIG (reference sequence). The CDR3 runs to 15 residues. J was trimmed by 1 base and V by 3 bases; bases with no gene match: 5. In nucleotides, the CDR3 is TGTGCCTGGAGGGCTCAGGGGGCAAGCAATCAGCCCCAGCATTTT. Its translation is CAWRAQGASNQPQHF.

J is TRBJ2-1 and V is TRBV14; tentatively, D is TRBD2 (6 bases). Germline CDR1 reads SGHDN; CDR2 reads FVKESK. V dropped 3 bases and J dropped 4 bases, with 16 bases sitting between them. The length of the CDR3 is 16 residues. The CDR3 protein is CASSQQLAPRYNEQFF. The CDR3 nucleotides are TGTGCCAGCAGCCAGCAACTAGCACCAAGGTACAATGAGCAGTTCTTC.

The chain has TRBV27 and TRBJ2-5; 8 positions match TRBD2. The CDR3 extends over 15 amino acids. Trimming took 0 bases from V and 5 from J; bases not matched to a gene: 5. Germline loops: CDR1 MNHEY, CDR2 SMNVEV (reference sequence). The CDR3 region is CASSLSSGGWETQYF. The CDR3 DNA reads as TGTGCCAGCAGTTTATCCTCGGGGGGGTGGGAGACCCAGTACTTC.

The rearrangement links TRBV7-2 to TRBJ2-1; TRBD2 aligns across 12 bases. This CDR3 is 18 amino acids long. The germline CDR1 and CDR2 sequences are SGHTA and FQGNSA. Trimming cost V 1 base and J 3 bases; bases outside gene matches: 7. The CDR3 DNA is TGTGCCAGCAGCTTAGGTGCTAGCGGGGGGGCTTACTACAATGAGCAGTTCTTC. This codes for CASSLGASGGAYYNEQFF.

The V call is TRBV6-2 or TRBV6-3, the J call TRBJ2-1; 11 positions agree with TRBD1. V lost 5 bases and J lost 7; bases outside the gene matches: 7. The CDR3 covers 15 residues. Germline V gene lookup returns CDR1 MNHEY and CDR2 SVGEGT. CDR3 bases: TGTGCCAGCAGTACTCGGACAGGGGGCGGGAATGAGCAGTTCTTC. It translates to CASSTRTGGGNEQFF.

This sequence joins TRBV3-1 (or the pseudogene TRBV3-2) and TRBJ1-6; D possibly corresponds to TRBD1 (6 bases). V was pared by 4 bases and J by 5 bases, with 9 bases between. The CDR3 runs 14 residues. Germline V CDR1 and CDR2: LGHDT, YNNKEL (reference sequence). The CDR3 protein is CASSLRTDNSPLHF. DNA of the CDR3: TGTGCCAGCAGCCTAAGGACAGATAATTCACCCCTCCACTTT.

CDR3 sequence: CASSLGLGTEAFF. The CDR3, as DNA: TGTGCCAGCAGTCTGGGACTGGGCACTGAAGCTTTCTTT. V and J are TRBV6-5 and TRBJ1-1; perhaps TRBD1 as D (5 bases). Germline loops: CDR1 MNHEY, CDR2 SVGAGI. This CDR3 has 13 amino acids. V was cut by 5 bases and J by 4 bases, with 11 bases left in between.

The chain links TRBV7-3 to TRBJ2-3; 10 nucleotides line up with TRBD1. This CDR3 is built from 14 residues. J gave up 6 bases and V 3 bases, and 3 bases lay outside the gene matches. Germline CDR1 reads SGHTA; CDR2 reads FQGTGA. The CDR3 sequence is CASSLTGGEDTQYF. The CDR3 region has the DNA TGTGCCAGCAGCTTGACAGGGGGCGAGGATACGCAGTATTTT.

This clone came up once. The V call is TRBV2, the J call TRBJ1-1; D ambiguous. The ends were cut back, 6 bases at V and 3 bases at J, with 11 bases in the middle. This CDR3 comprises 13 residues. Germline V gives CDR1 SNHLY, CDR2 FYNNEI. The chain's CDR3 is CASRIQEDTEAFF. The CDR3 DNA reads TGTGCCAGCAGGATCCAGGAGGACACTGAAGCTTTCTTT.

This chain links TRBV20-1 with TRBJ1-3; D is uncertain. This CDR3 has 14 amino acids. Germline V gene lookup returns CDR1 DFQATT and CDR2 SNEGSKA (reference sequence). Between the trimmed V and J ends, which lost 3 bases and 0 bases, there was a span of 9 bases. CDR3 loop: CSASQRSSGNTIYF. DNA of the CDR3: TGCAGTGCTAGTCAACGGTCCTCTGGAAACACCATATATTTT.